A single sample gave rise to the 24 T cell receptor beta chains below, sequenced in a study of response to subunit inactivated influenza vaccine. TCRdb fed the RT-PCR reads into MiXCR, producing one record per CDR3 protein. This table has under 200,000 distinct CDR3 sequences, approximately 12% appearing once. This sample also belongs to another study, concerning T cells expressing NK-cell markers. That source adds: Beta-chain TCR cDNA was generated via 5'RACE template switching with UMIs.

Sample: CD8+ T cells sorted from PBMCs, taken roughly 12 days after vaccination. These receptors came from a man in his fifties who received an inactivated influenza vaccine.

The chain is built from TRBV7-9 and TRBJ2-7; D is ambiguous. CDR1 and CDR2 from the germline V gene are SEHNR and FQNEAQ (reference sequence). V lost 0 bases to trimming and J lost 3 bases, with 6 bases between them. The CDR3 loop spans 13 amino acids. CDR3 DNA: TGTGCCAGCAGCTTAGCGAACGGCTACGAGCAGTACTTC. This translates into CASSLANGYEQYF.

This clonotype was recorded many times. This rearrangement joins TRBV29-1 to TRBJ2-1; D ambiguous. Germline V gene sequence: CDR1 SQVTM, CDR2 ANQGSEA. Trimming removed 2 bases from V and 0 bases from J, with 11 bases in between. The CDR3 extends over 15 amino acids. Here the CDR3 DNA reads TGCAGCGTTGAATTTTCTTCAAGCTCCTACAATGAGCAGTTCTTC. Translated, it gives CSVEFSSSSYNEQFF.

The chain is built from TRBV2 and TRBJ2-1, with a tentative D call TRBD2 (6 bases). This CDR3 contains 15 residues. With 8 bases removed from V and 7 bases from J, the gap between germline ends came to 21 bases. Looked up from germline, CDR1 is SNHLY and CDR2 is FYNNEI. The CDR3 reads CASLDGGALWNEQFF. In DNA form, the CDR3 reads TGTGCCAGCTTGGATGGCGGGGCCCTTTGGAATGAGCAGTTCTTC.

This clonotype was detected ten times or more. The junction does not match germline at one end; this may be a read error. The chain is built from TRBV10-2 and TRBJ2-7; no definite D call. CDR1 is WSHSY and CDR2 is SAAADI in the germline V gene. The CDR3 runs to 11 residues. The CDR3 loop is CASSESYEQYF. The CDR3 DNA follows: TGTGCCAGCTCTGAATCCTACGAGCAGTACTTC.

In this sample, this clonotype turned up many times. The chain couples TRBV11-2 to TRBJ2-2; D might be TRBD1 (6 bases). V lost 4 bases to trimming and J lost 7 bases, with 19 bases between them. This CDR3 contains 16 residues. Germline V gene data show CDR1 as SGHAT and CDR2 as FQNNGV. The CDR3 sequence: CASSSTTGTANGELFF. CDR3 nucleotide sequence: TGTGCCAGCAGCTCGACTACAGGGACCGCTAACGGGGAGCTGTTTTTT.

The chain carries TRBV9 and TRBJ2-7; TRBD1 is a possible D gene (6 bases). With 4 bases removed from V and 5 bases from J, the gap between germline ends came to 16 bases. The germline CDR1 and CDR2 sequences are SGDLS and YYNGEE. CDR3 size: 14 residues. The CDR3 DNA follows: TGTGCCAGCAGCTTCGATCCGGGACACCACGAGCAGTACTTC. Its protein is CASSFDPGHHEQYF. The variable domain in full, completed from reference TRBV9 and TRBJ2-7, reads DSGVTQTPKHLITATGQRVTLRCSPRSGDLSVYWYQQSLDQGLQFLIQYYNGEERAKGNILERFSAQQFPDLHSELNLSSLELGDSALYFCASSFDPGHHEQYFGPGTRLTVT.

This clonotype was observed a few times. CDR3 nucleotides: TGTGCCAGCAGCCCGGGACTAGCAGTCGAGCAGTACTTC. Protein: CASSPGLAVEQYF. V and J are TRBV7-8 and TRBJ2-7, with 9 positions matching TRBD2. The CDR3 consists of 13 residues. With V trimmed by 5 bases and J by 6 bases, 5 bases remained unmatched. CDR1 is SGHVS and CDR2 is FQNEAQ in the germline V gene.

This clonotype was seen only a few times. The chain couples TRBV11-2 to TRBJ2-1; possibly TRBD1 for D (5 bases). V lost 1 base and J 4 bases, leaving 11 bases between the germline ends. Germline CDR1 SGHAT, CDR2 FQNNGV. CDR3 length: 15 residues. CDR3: CASSLAGLGYNEQFF. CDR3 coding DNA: TGTGCCAGCAGCTTAGCAGGGCTGGGGTACAATGAGCAGTTCTTC.

This CDR3 is CASSPPYGSNEQFF. The CDR3 coding sequence is TGTGCCAGCTCACCTCCTTATGGGAGTAATGAGCAGTTCTTC. The V call is TRBV18, the J call TRBJ2-1; D possibly corresponds to TRBD2 (5 bases). From germline, CDR1 is KGHSH and CDR2 LQKENI. The CDR3 sequence is 14 residues long. Between the trimmed V and J ends, which lost 3 bases and 7 bases, there was a span of 13 bases.

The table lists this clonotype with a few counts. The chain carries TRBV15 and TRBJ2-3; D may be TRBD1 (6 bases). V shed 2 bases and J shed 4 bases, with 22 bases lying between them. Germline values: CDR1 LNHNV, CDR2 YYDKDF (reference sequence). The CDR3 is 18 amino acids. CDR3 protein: CATSRIPRQGQGPDTQYF. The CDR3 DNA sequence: TGTGCCACCAGCAGAATTCCGAGGCAGGGACAAGGTCCAGATACGCAGTATTTT.

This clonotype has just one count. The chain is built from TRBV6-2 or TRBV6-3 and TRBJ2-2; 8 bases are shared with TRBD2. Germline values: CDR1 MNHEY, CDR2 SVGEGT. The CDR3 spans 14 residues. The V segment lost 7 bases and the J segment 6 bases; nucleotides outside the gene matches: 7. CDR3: CASNRPGGAGELFF. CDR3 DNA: TGTGCCAGCAATCGGCCGGGAGGGGCCGGGGAGCTGTTTTTT.

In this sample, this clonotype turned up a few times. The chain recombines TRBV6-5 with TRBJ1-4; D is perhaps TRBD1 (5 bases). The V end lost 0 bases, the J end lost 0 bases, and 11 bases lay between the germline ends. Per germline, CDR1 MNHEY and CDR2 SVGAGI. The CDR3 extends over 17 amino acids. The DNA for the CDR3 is TGTGCCAGCAGTTACTCGATGCAGGGAGCAACTAATGAAAAACTGTTTTTT. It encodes CASSYSMQGATNEKLFF.

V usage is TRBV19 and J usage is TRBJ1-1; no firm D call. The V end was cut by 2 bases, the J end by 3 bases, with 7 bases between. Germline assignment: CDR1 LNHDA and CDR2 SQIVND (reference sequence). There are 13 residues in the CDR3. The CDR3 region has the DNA TGTGCCAGTAGTATACAATTGGACACTGAAGCTTTCTTT. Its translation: CASSIQLDTEAFF.

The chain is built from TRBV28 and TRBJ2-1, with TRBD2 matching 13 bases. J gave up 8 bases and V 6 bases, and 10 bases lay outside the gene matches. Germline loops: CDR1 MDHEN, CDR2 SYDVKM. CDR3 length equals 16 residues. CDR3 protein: CASRYRGLAGKYEQFF. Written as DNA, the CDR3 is TGTGCCAGCAGGTACCGGGGACTAGCGGGAAAGTATGAGCAGTTCTTC.

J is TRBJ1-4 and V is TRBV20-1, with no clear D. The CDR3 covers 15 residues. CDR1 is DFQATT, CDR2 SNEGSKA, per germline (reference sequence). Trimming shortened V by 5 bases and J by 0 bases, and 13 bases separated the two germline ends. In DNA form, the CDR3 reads TGCAGTGCTCTGCCCCCTACCGCAACTAATGAAAAACTGTTTTTT. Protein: CSALPPTATNEKLFF.

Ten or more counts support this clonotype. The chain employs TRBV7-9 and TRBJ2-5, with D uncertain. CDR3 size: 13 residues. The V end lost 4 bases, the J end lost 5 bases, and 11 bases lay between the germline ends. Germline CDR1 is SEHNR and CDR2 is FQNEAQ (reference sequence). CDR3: CASSSPLGETQYF. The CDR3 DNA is TGTGCCAGCAGCTCCCCTTTGGGGGAGACCCAGTACTTC. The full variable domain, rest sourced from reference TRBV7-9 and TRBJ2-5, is DTGVSQNPRHKITKRGQNVTFRCDPISEHNRLYWYRQTLGQGPEFLTYFQNEAQLEKSRLLSDRFSAERPKGSFSTLEIQRTEQGDSAMYLCASSSPLGETQYFGPGTRLLVL.

CDR3 protein: CASSDGSGSGNEQYF. The CDR3 DNA reads TGTGCCAGCAGCGATGGAAGCGGGAGCGGGAACGAGCAGTACTTC. The rearrangement joins TRBV9 to TRBJ2-7; 8 bases are a match to TRBD2. Germline V gene lookup returns CDR1 SGDLS and CDR2 YYNGEE. V shed 3 bases, J shed 5 bases, and the junction held 10 bases outside the gene matches. The CDR3 covers 15 residues. The variable domain in full, with the rest retrieved from reference TRBV9 and TRBJ2-7, is DSGVTQTPKHLITATGQRVTLRCSPRSGDLSVYWYQQSLDQGLQFLIQYYNGEERAKGNILERFSAQQFPDLHSELNLSSLELGDSALYFCASSDGSGSGNEQYFGPGTRLTVT.

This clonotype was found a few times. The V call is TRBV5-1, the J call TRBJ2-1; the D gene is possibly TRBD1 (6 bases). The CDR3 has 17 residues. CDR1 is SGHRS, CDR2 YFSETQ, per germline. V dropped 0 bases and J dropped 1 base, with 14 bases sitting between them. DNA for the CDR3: TGCGCCAGCAGCTTGGTAGGGGGAGTAGGTTCCTACAATGAGCAGTTCTTC. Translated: CASSLVGGVGSYNEQFF.

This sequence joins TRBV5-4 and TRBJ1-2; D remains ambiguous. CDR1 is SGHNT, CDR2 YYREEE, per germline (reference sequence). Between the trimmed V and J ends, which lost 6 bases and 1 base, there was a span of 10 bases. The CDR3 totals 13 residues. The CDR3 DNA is TGTGCCAGCAACCTCCGGGATAACTATGGCTACACCTTC. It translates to CASNLRDNYGYTF.

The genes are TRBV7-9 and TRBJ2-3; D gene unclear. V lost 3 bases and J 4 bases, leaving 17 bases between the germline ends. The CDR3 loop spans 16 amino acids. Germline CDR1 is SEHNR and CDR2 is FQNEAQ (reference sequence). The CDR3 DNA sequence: TGTGCCAGCAGCTTCCCGACCGAGTCCCCCTCAGATACGCAGTATTTT. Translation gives CASSFPTESPSDTQYF.

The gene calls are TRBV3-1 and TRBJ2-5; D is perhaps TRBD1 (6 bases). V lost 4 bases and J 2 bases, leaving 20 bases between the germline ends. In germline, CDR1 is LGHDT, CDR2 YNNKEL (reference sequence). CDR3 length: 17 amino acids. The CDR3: CASSLIWTARSQETQYF. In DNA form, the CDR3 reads TGTGCCAGCAGCCTTATATGGACAGCTCGGTCTCAAGAGACCCAGTACTTC.

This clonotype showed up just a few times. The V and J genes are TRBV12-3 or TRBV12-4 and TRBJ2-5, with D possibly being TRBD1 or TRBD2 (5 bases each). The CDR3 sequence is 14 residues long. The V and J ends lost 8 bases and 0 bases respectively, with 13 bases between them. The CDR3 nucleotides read TGTGCCAGCGGCTCCCCGGGACACCAAGAGACCCAGTACTTC. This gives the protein CASGSPGHQETQYF.

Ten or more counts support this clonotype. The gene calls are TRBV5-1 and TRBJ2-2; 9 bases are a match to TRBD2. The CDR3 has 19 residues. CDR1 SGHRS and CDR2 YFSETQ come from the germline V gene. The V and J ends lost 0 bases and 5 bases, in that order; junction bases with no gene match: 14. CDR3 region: CASSLGRLRRGGRTGELFF. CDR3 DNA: TGCGCCAGCAGCTTGGGACGTTTGCGGCGGGGGGGCCGAACCGGGGAGCTGTTTTTT.

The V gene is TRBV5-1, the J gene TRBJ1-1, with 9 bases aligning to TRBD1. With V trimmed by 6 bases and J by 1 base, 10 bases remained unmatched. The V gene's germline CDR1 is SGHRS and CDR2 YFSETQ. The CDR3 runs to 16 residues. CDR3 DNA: TGCGCCAGCACCCTGGGACAGGGTGGAAAGAACACTGAAGCTTTCTTT. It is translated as CASTLGQGGKNTEAFF.